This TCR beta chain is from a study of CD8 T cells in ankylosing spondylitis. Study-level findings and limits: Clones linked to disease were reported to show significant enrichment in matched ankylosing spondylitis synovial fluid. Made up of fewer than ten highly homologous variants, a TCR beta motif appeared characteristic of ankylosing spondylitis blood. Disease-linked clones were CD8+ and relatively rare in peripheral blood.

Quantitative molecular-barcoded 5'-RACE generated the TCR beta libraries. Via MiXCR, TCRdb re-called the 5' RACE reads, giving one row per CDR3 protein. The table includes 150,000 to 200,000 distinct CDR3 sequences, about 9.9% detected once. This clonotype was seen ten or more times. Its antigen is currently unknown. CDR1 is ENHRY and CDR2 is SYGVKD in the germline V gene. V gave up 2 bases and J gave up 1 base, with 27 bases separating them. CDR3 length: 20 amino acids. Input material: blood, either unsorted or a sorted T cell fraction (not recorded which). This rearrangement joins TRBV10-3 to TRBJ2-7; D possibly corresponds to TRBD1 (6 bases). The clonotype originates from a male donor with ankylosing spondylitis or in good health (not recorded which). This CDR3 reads CAISEPWVETTGSTSYEQYF. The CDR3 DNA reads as TGTGCCATCAGTGAGCCGTGGGTGGAGACGACAGGTTCAACTTCCTACGAGCAGTACTTC.